The subject of this entry is one T cell receptor beta chain. Its cognate antigen is unknown. Repertoires were generated with immunoSEQ multiplex PCR, while TCRdb's copy carries only in-frame clones and drops some. The data hold 25,000 to 30,000 clones, with more than 85% observed a single time. This sample stems from a study of graft-versus-host responses after intestinal transplantation. Study-level information: Every one of the recipients received anti-thymocyte globulin induction and afterwards took tacrolimus and steroids for about 3 years.

Germline CDR1 SGHRS, CDR2 YFSETQ. V trimming: 3 bases; J trimming: 4 bases; junction bases outside the gene matches: 11. This CDR3 is built from 16 residues. Study results and limitations: GvH clones appeared in recipient marrow, some first in ileum or blood. The study found high graft-versus-host to host-versus-graft clonal ratios in allografts of patients with graft-donor T cell macrochimerism.

This receptor was obtained from a human patient who received an intestinal transplant, so some T cells may come from the graft donor. The chain couples TRBV5-1 to TRBJ2-5; 8 bases map to TRBD2. The sample in question was PBMCs, obtained approximately ten weeks after intestinal transplant. CDR3 amino acids: CASSSSGSGGRETQYF. CDR3 in DNA: TGCGCCAGCAGCTCCTCGGGGAGCGGGGGAAGAGAGACCCAGTACTTC.